One T cell receptor (beta chain) is described in this entry. The protocol was immunoSEQ multiplex PCR, while the TCRdb copy is restricted to in-frame clones and leaves out a portion. Among around 130,000 clones listed, just under 85% were seen once. The data derive from a study of blood T cell repertoires in COVID-19. Study-wide background: In each case, the material was cDNA or gDNA derived from T cells, B-cell-depleted T cells, or PBMCs.

The sequencing input was peripheral blood. The TCR was taken from a woman in her 50s with acute or convalescent COVID-19.

The CDR3 DNA is TGTGCCAGCAGTGAACGGGATAACTATGGCTACACCTTC. Translating it yields CASSERDNYGYTF. This rearrangement joins TRBV6-1 to TRBJ1-2, with D hard to call. Germline V gene sequence: CDR1 MNHNS, CDR2 SASEGT. Trimming removed 2 bases from V and 1 base from J, with 5 bases in between. This CDR3 region has 13 residues.